This T cell receptor beta chain was sequenced for a study of T cells in Graves' hyperthyroidism and ophthalmopathy. From RNA transcripts, TCR beta CDR3 regions were amplified. HTBI primers were employed in a first-round RT-PCR of the TCR CDR3. Via MiXCR, TCRdb re-called the multiplex PCR reads, giving one row per CDR3 protein. This table holds fewer than 700,000 distinct CDR3 sequences, about a sixth found once. For this clonotype: Its target is not known.

Study-wide results and limits: The model's output predicted ophthalmopathy at a median of about 6.5 months prior to onset.

Trimming left V 5 bases short and J 3 bases short, with 16 bases between. This CDR3 contains 16 residues. From germline, CDR1 is SGHNT and CDR2 YENEEA. The specimen sequenced was blood. This sequence joins TRBV11-3 and TRBJ2-2; tentatively, D is TRBD2 (5 bases). The clonotype was recovered from a woman in her 30s with Graves' hyperthyroidism. The CDR3 is CASSPGGIRDTGELFF. The CDR3 region has the DNA TGTGCCAGCAGCCCTGGAGGAATTAGGGACACCGGGGAGCTGTTTTTT.